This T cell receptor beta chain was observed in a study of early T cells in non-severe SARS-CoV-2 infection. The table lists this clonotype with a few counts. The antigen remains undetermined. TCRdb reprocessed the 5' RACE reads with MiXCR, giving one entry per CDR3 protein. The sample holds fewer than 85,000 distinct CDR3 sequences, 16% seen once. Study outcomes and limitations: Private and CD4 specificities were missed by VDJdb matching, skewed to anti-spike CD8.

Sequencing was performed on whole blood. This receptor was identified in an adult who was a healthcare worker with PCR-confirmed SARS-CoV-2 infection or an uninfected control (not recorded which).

CDR3 in amino acids: CASSPDGGNTEAFF. Written as DNA, the CDR3 is TGTGCCAGCTCCCCGGACGGGGGGAACACTGAAGCTTTCTTT. V is TRBV18 and J is TRBJ1-1, with TRBD1 as a possible D gene (5 bases). Germline loops: CDR1 KGHSH, CDR2 LQKENI. The CDR3 length is 14 residues. The V end lost 6 bases, the J end lost 1 base, and 12 bases lay between the germline ends.